The 19 T cell receptor beta chains given below trace back to one sample, sequenced in a study of tumor and adjacent non-tumor tissue in lung cancer. The library came from three nested PCR rounds adapted from ARM-PCR protocols. TCRdb ran MiXCR on the multiplex PCR reads and lists one entry per CDR3 protein. The sample yields around 99,000 distinct CDR3 sequences, 75% seen once. No cell sorting was done before RNA was extracted from the tissue. The sample consisted of lung tumor tissue. These receptors all come from a woman aged 60-70 years with non-small cell lung cancer.

As regards this clonotype: Sequence at one end of the junction differs from germline and may be a read error. The chain is built from TRBV28 and TRBJ1-1; D is perhaps TRBD1 (5 bases). The germline CDR1 and CDR2 sequences are MDHEN and SYDVKM. The CDR3 length is 13 residues. Written as DNA, the CDR3 is TGTGTCAGCAGTTTATCTGGGGCCACTGAAGCTTTGTTT. Encoded protein: CVSSLSGATEALF. The full variable domain, completed using reference TRBV28 and TRBJ1-1, is DVKVTQSSRYLVKRTGEKVFLECVQDMDHENMFWYRQDPGLGLRLIYFSYDVKMKEKGDIPEGYSVSREKKERFSLILESASTNQTSMYLCVSSLSGATEALFGQGTRLTVV.

The V and J genes are TRBV20-1 and TRBJ2-7; D unresolved. Trimming pared 6 bases from V and 3 bases from J, leaving 15 bases between. The germline V gene encodes CDR1 DFQATT and CDR2 SNEGSKA (reference sequence). CDR3 length equals 13 residues. Here the CDR3 DNA reads TGCAGTGCCGCGGACCTGATGCACTACGAGCAGTACTTC. Protein product: CSAADLMHYEQYF.

As to this clonotype: A read error may account for a junction end that differs from germline. The chain is built from TRBV11-2 and TRBJ1-1, with D perhaps matching TRBD1 (6 bases). Per germline, CDR1 SGHAT and CDR2 FQNNGV. The CDR3 has 14 amino acids. The CDR3 DNA is TGTGCTAGCAGCTTAAATACAGGGAACACAGAAGATTTCTTT. It translates to CASSLNTGNTEDFF.

V gene TRBV11-3 combines with J gene TRBJ2-1, with D possibly being TRBD2 (6 bases). The CDR3 has 15 residues. CDR1 is SGHNT and CDR2 is YENEEA in the germline V gene. V lost 1 base, J lost 5 bases, and 12 bases lay in between. The CDR3 here is CASSLASGWHNEQFF. The CDR3 nucleotides are TGTGCCAGCAGCTTAGCCAGCGGGTGGCACAATGAGCAGTTCTTC. Variable domain in full (rest from reference TRBV11-3 and TRBJ2-1): EAGVVQSPRYKIIEKKQPVAFWCNPISGHNTLYWYLQNLGQGPELLIRYENEEAVDDSQLPKDRFSAERLKGVDSTLKIQPAELGDSAVYLCASSLASGWHNEQFFGPGTRLTVL.

As regards this clonotype: The CDR3 does not close with the conserved phenylalanine or tryptophan, likely indicating a read error. V usage is TRBV11-3 and J usage is TRBJ1-1; TRBD1 is a possible D gene (5 bases). The CDR3 is 18 amino acids. Germline-derived CDR1 and CDR2 are SGHNT and YENEEA. CDR3: CASSLIEPPGRMNTEAFC. CDR3 coding DNA: TGTGCCAGCAGCTTAATTGAGCCGCCGGGACGGATGAACACCGAAGCTTTCTGT.

This clonotype was recorded once. Without the conserved terminal phenylalanine or tryptophan, this CDR3 likely stems from a read error. The V gene is TRBV6-2 or TRBV6-3, the J gene TRBJ2-3, with 8 bases that match TRBD2. Germline CDR1 is MNHEY and CDR2 is SVGEGT. Unmatched junction bases numbered 9, after V lost 7 bases and J lost 3 bases. The length of the CDR3 is 15 residues. As DNA, the CDR3 is TGTGCCAGCATCTATGGGACTAGGCAAACAGATACGCAGTATTTG. This sequence encodes CASIYGTRQTDTQYL.

Remarks on this clonotype: Relative to the germline gene, one junction end is altered; a read error may explain this. The rearrangement links TRBV4-3 to TRBJ2-4; D may correspond to TRBD1 or TRBD2 (5 bases each). The CDR3 contains 15 residues. CDR1 and CDR2 (germline): LGHNA, YSLEER. The CDR3 nucleotides are TGCGCCAGCAGCTTGGGGACCGGTGAGAGAAACATACACTATTTC. It yields the protein CASSLGTGERNIHYF.

With regard to this clonotype: Its ends do not fully match the called genes, so a read error is possible. The chain is built from TRBV11-2 and TRBJ2-7; TRBD1 aligns across 12 bases. Germline CDR1 is SGHAT and CDR2 is FQNNGV. The length of the CDR3 is 14 residues. CDR3 residues: CASRRDRGPYEQYF. CDR3 sequence (DNA): TGTGCCAGCAGAAGGGACAGGGGGCCCTACGAGCAATACTTC.

As regards this clonotype: The CDR3 carries no conserved terminal phenylalanine or tryptophan, so it likely arises from a read error. The chain recombines TRBV12-3 or TRBV12-4 with TRBJ2-4; 7 nucleotides match TRBD1. This CDR3 region has 16 residues. CDR3 nucleotides: TGTGTCAGCAGTCGACAGGGCACTTTAGCCAAAAACATTCAGTACTAC. It is translated as CVSSRQGTLAKNIQYY.

CDR3 coding DNA: TGCAGTGCTAGAGATTGGGGAACGAACTCCTACGAGCAGTACTTC. As protein: CSARDWGTNSYEQYF. The chain joins TRBV20-1 to TRBJ2-7; no firm D call. There are 15 residues in the CDR3. Looked up from germline, CDR1 is DFQATT and CDR2 is SNEGSKA (reference sequence). The V and J ends lost 0 bases and 0 bases respectively, with 12 bases between them.

This clonotype has just one count. At one end the junction does not follow the germline gene, possibly because of a read error. V gene TRBV30 combines with J gene TRBJ1-5; D is ambiguous. Germline lookup yields CDR1 GTSNPN and CDR2 SVGIG (reference sequence). The length of the CDR3 is 13 residues. In nucleotides, the CDR3 is TGTGCCAGGAGGGAACAGCGGGGACAGCCCCAGCATTTT. Protein product: CARREQRGQPQHF.

A word on this clonotype: It is likely a read error, because the conserved phenylalanine at the end of the CDR3 is missing. The DNA is omitted, as the CDR3 cannot be located on it reliably, and the CDR3 follows TCRdb's listing. The rearrangement joins TRBV11-1 to TRBJ2-2; TRBD2, the table's D call, was not compared with the DNA. Per germline, CDR1 SGHAT and CDR2 FQDESV (reference sequence). With termini counted, the CDR3 has 17 amino acids. The CDR3: CASSPRLAGESTGELLS.

This clonotype was seen more than once but under ten times. The J gene is TRBJ2-3, the V gene TRBV24-1; D is unresolved. This CDR3 is 11 amino acids long. The germline gives CDR1 KGHDR, CDR2 SFDVKD. V was pared by 8 bases and J by 5 bases, with 7 bases between. CDR3 bases: TGTGCCACCATGATGGAAGATACGCAGTATTTT. Protein sequence: CATMMEDTQYF.

The table lists this clonotype with a few counts. The rearrangement links TRBV29-1 to TRBJ2-2, with unresolved D. The V gene's germline CDR1 is SQVTM and CDR2 ANQGSEA. Trimming left V 3 bases short and J 3 bases short, with 2 bases between. The CDR3 sequence is 11 residues long. CDR3 in DNA: TGCAGCGTTGAGGACACCGGGGAGCTGTTTTTT. As protein: CSVEDTGELFF.

Note on this clonotype: One junction end does not reproduce the germline sequence, and a read error may be involved. The J gene is TRBJ1-2, the V gene TRBV4-3; D perhaps matches TRBD1 (6 bases). The germline V gene has CDR1 LGHNA and CDR2 YSLEER. The CDR3 spans 14 residues. The CDR3 coding sequence is TGCGCCAGCAGCCTAGTGACAGGACCCTATGGGTACACCTTC. Its protein is CASSLVTGPYGYTF.

In this sample, this clonotype turned up a few times. A much more abundant neighbour one base away suggests this may be a read error. The genes are TRBV20-1 and TRBJ1-2, with D tentatively TRBD1 (6 bases). The germline V gene encodes CDR1 DFQATT and CDR2 SNEGSKA (reference sequence). This CDR3 has 12 residues. CDR3 sequence: CNAGRGSYGYTF. In DNA form, the CDR3 reads TGCAATGCGGGCAGGGGTAGCTATGGCTACACCTTC.

The CDR3 sequence: CANTRERTDTQYF. DNA of the CDR3: TGTGCCAACACTCGGGAACGCACAGATACGCAGTATTTT. The J gene is TRBJ2-3, the V gene TRBV13; TRBD2 might be the D (5 bases). CDR1 is PRHDT, CDR2 FYEKMQ, per germline (reference sequence). The CDR3 is 13 residues long. V shed 10 bases and J shed 1 base, with 12 bases lying between them.

Many counts were recorded for this clonotype. The chain uses TRBV14 and TRBJ1-5, with D unclear. The CDR3 consists of 13 residues. V lost 3 bases and J 1 base, leaving 4 bases between the germline ends. The V gene's germline CDR1 is SGHDN and CDR2 FVKESK. The CDR3 nucleotides are TGTGCCAGCAGCCAGCAAAGCAATCAGCCCCAGCATTTT. It encodes CASSQQSNQPQHF.

For this clonotype: A read error may produce the germline difference seen at one junction end. This CDR3 reads CSARDGMGANYGYTF. DNA for the CDR3: TGCAGTGCTAGAGATGGTATGGGAGCTAACTACGGCTACACCTTC. The V call is TRBV20-1, the J call TRBJ1-2; D is unclear. The CDR3 is 15 amino acids. Germline V CDR1 and CDR2: DFQATT, SNEGSKA (reference sequence).